A selection of T cell receptor beta chains follows, all from one sample in a study of cytomegalovirus exposure and HLA in healthy donors. Using immunoSEQ multiplex PCR, the repertoire was profiled, and TCRdb retains in-frame clones only, with some absent. The sample lists around 170,000 clones; 70% to 85% were seen once. Sequencing input: PBMCs. The receptors come from a woman in her forties in good health and CMV-seronegative. The CDR3 runs from the conserved cysteine through the conserved F or W. The D gene is left open where the match is weak. Part of the rows lack a size; the others show once, few, many or a class for expanded clones.

TRBV5-1	TRBD1	-	TRBJ1-3	CASSLGDRAIGNTIYF	TGCGCCAGCAGCTTGGGAGACAGGGCAATCGGAAACACCATATATTTT
TRBV7-9	-	-	TRBJ2-1	CASSAGTSREQFF	TGTGCCAGCAGCGCTGGGACATCCCGGGAGCAGTTCTTC
TRBV6-5	-	-	TRBJ1-1	CASSTVGGPYTEAFF	TGTGCCAGCAGTACCGTGGGAGGACCGTACACTGAAGCTTTCTTT
TRBV5-1	TRBD1	-	TRBJ2-7	CASSFSGQGPGEQYF	TGCGCCAGCAGCTTCTCGGGACAGGGCCCGGGAGAGCAGTACTTC
TRBV7-8	-	-	TRBJ2-7	CASSPDLRAGHHEQYF	TGTGCCAGCAGCCCGGACCTCCGAGCGGGACACCACGAGCAGTACTTC
TRBV7-2	-	-	TRBJ1-1	CASSLDGGGTEAFF	TGTGCCAGCAGCTTAGATGGGGGCGGCACTGAAGCTTTCTTT
TRBV28	TRBD2	-	TRBJ2-1	CASRPTSGRPNEQFF	TGTGCCAGCAGACCAACTAGCGGGAGGCCCAATGAGCAGTTCTTC
TRBV6-5	-	few	TRBJ1-1	CASSYSSSGRTEAFF	TGTGCCAGCAGTTACTCGAGCAGCGGAAGGACTGAAGCTTTCTTT
TRBV6-1	TRBD1	-	TRBJ2-7	CATKQGIIYEQYF	TGTGCCACTAAACAGGGGATTATCTACGAGCAGTACTTC
TRBV6-5	TRBD1	few	TRBJ2-2	CASSYVGQGLTGELFF	TGTGCCAGCAGTTACGTAGGACAGGGCCTCACCGGGGAGCTGTTTTTT
TRBV2	-	-	TRBJ1-5	CASSLGGGNQPQHF	TGTGCCAGCAGTCTAGGGGGGGGCAATCAGCCCCAGCATTTT
TRBV7-6	-	-	TRBJ2-5	CASSRGGTELETQYF	TGTGCCAGCAGCCGAGGAGGGACAGAATTAGAGACCCAGTACTTC
TRBV6-1	TRBD1	-	TRBJ2-1	CASSEMGQGVNEQFF	TGTGCCAGCAGTGAAATGGGACAGGGAGTCAATGAGCAGTTCTTC
TRBV6-5	TRBD1	-	TRBJ1-5	CASSLYRGDNQPQHF	TGTGCCAGCAGCCTTTACAGGGGGGACAATCAGCCCCAGCATTTT
TRBV9	TRBD1	-	TRBJ2-3	CASSLGTDVYTDTQYF	TGTGCCAGCAGCCTAGGGACAGACGTTTACACAGATACGCAGTATTTT
TRBV27	TRBD1	-	TRBJ2-7	CASSLRTGEFREQYF	TGTGCCAGCAGCCTTCGGACAGGTGAATTCCGCGAGCAGTACTTC
TRBV29-1	-	-	TRBJ1-1	CSGRRRTEAFF	TGCAGCGGACGGAGGAGGACTGAAGCTTTCTTT
TRBV5-1	-	-	TRBJ1-1	CASSGVFGEAFF	TGCGCCAGCTCAGGGGTTTTCGGTGAAGCTTTCTTT
TRBV6-1	-	-	TRBJ2-5	CASSENRDQLREQYF	TGTGCCAGCAGTGAAAACAGGGACCAGCTTAGGGAGCAGTACTTC
TRBV11-3	-	-	TRBJ2-2	CASSLDSLGSRELFF	TGTGCCAGCAGCTTAGATAGCCTCGGGTCCCGGGAGCTGTTTTTT
TRBV11-2	TRBD2	-	TRBJ2-1	CASSRTSQNGFF	TGTGCCAGCAGCCGGACTAGCCAGAATGGGTTCTTC
TRBV6-5	-	few	TRBJ1-1	CASRLTGLTTEAFF	TGTGCCAGCAGACTAACAGGGCTAACCACTGAAGCTTTCTTT
TRBV4-2	TRBD2	-	TRBJ2-5	CASSQDLSGGAGTQYF	TGTGCCAGCAGCCAAGACCTGAGCGGGGGGGCCGGGACCCAGTACTTC
TRBV5-1	-	-	TRBJ2-5	CASRNGGETQYF	TGCGCCAGCAGAAACGGAGGGGAGACCCAGTACTTC
TRBV30	-	-	TRBJ2-5	CAWSVQGGGQETQYF	TGTGCCTGGAGTGTCCAGGGAGGGGGACAAGAGACCCAGTACTTC
TRBV5-4	TRBD1	-	TRBJ1-1	CASSFPGTGGMNTEAFF	TGTGCCAGCAGCTTCCCCGGGACAGGGGGTATGAACACTGAAGCTTTCTTT
TRBV6-6	-	-	TRBJ1-4	CAVGGQQNEKLFF	TGTGCCGTTGGAGGACAGCAGAATGAAAAACTGTTTTTT
TRBV10-3	-	few	TRBJ1-6	CAISETLRDYNSPLHF	TGTGCCATCAGTGAAACGTTAAGAGACTATAATTCACCCCTCCACTTT
TRBV19	TRBD2	-	TRBJ2-1	CASSPSGGDYNEQFF	TGTGCCAGTAGCCCTAGCGGGGGGGATTACAATGAGCAGTTCTTC
TRBV14	-	-	TRBJ1-1	CASSPYLRAEAFF	TGTGCCAGCAGCCCCTACCTTCGCGCTGAAGCTTTCTTT
TRBV28	-	-	TRBJ1-5	CASSSAPGHSTRGPQHF	TGTGCCAGCAGTTCTGCCCCGGGACATTCGACTCGGGGGCCCCAGCATTTT